The 24 T cell receptor beta chains listed next were all sequenced from one sample in a study of read filtering for tumor transcriptome and immune sequencing. This library used roughly 370 ng RNA and molecular barcoded adaptors spanning alpha/delta and beta/gamma chains. TCRdb itself ran the reads through MiXCR, one entry per CDR3 protein. The table includes over 50,000 distinct CDR3 sequences, about 15% detected once. Sequencing input: a population of CD138-negative cells sorted from bone marrow. Source of these receptors: a donor at least 40 years old with multiple myeloma.

The rearrangement uses TRBV20-1 and TRBJ2-5; 8 bases line up with TRBD2. The trim removed 8 bases at V and 1 base at J, leaving 6 bases unmatched. This CDR3 is 13 amino acids long. The germline V gene encodes CDR1 DFQATT and CDR2 SNEGSKA (reference sequence). The CDR3 loop is CSPLAGLQETQYF. Written as DNA, the CDR3 is TGCAGTCCTCTAGCGGGCCTCCAAGAGACCCAGTACTTC.

This clonotype was seen repeatedly, ten times or more. The V call is TRBV12-3 or TRBV12-4, the J call TRBJ1-2; D not certain. With 6 bases removed from V and 1 base from J, the gap between germline ends came to 9 bases. This CDR3 is built from 13 residues. The CDR3 DNA is TGTGCCAGCAGGCCAACAGATAACTATGGCTACACCTTC. It translates to CASRPTDNYGYTF.

This clonotype was detected ten times or more. The chain has TRBV4-1 and TRBJ2-7, with 7 bases fitting TRBD2. Germline CDR1 and CDR2: MGHRA and YSYEKL. Trimming at V came to 4 bases and at J to 2 bases, leaving 2 bases not matched to a gene. The CDR3 runs to 13 residues. This CDR3 is CASSRGLAYEQYF. CDR3 DNA: TGCGCCAGCAGCCGAGGACTAGCCTACGAGCAGTACTTC.

This clonotype came up many times. This chain links TRBV20-1 with TRBJ2-7, with D unclear. From germline, CDR1 is DFQATT and CDR2 SNEGSKA (reference sequence). Trimming took off 4 bases at V and 5 bases at J, with 18 bases between the two ends. This CDR3 region has 14 residues. The CDR3 spells CSAMGSSGEHEQYF. The CDR3, as DNA: TGCAGTGCTATGGGCTCTTCAGGTGAGCACGAGCAGTACTTC.

This clonotype was seen ten or more times. The genes are TRBV5-4 and TRBJ1-1; weak D call: TRBD1 (6 bases). V was clipped by 0 bases and J by 4 bases, with 13 bases between them. CDR1 is SGHNT, CDR2 YYREEE, per germline (reference sequence). The CDR3 contains 15 residues. CDR3 coding DNA: TGTGCCAGCAGCTTGGCCCGAGGGGGAGGCACTGAAGCTTTCTTT. Its protein is CASSLARGGGTEAFF.

This clonotype came up many times. The chain carries TRBV19 and TRBJ1-5, with D tentatively TRBD1 (5 bases). The length of the CDR3 is 14 residues. The germline V and J ends were trimmed by 3 bases and 5 bases, with 11 bases remaining between them. Germline-derived CDR1 and CDR2 are LNHDA and SQIVND (reference sequence). The CDR3 DNA is TGTGCCAGTAGTATGGGGGAAGGGGATCAGCCCCAGCATTTT. Its translation is CASSMGEGDQPQHF. The full variable domain, completed using reference TRBV19 and TRBJ1-5, is DGGITQSPKYLFRKEGQNVTLSCEQNLNHDAMYWYRQDPGQGLRLIYYSQIVNDFQKGDIAEGYSVSREKKESFPLTVTSAQKNPTAFYLCASSMGEGDQPQHFGDGTRLSIL.

This clonotype was counted between two and nine times. Since a far larger clone is one base different, this is likely a read error. The chain joins TRBV11-2 to TRBJ2-7; 7 bases map to TRBD1. V trimming: 5 bases; J trimming: 7 bases; junction bases outside the gene matches: 14. The CDR3 is 15 residues long. Germline assignment: CDR1 SGHAT and CDR2 FQNNGV. The CDR3 here is CASSPPRTGGHEQYF. Written as DNA, the CDR3 is TGTGCCAGCAGCCCTCCACGGACAGGCGGCCATGAGCAGTACTTC.

This clonotype has ten or more counts. A much larger clone differs by one base, so this may be a read error. The gene calls are TRBV7-9 and TRBJ2-1; no reliable D call. CDR3 size: 12 residues. V lost 1 base to trimming and J lost 8 bases, with 6 bases between them. Per the germline V gene, CDR1 is SEHNR and CDR2 is FQNEAQ (reference sequence). CDR3 region: CASSLGWYEQFF. The CDR3 nucleotides are TGTGCCAGCAGCTTAGGATGGTATGAGCAGTTCTTC. The whole variable domain, filled in from reference TRBV7-9 and TRBJ2-1, reads DTGVSQNPRHKITKRGQNVTFRCDPISEHNRLYWYRQTLGQGPEFLTYFQNEAQLEKSRLLSDRFSAERPKGSFSTLEIQRTEQGDSAMYLCASSLGWYEQFFGPGTRLTVL.

As concerns this clonotype: This may be a read error, as it is one base from a much larger clone. The chain carries TRBV10-2 and TRBJ2-7; possibly TRBD2 for D (5 bases). CDR1 and CDR2 (germline): WSHSY, SAAADI. The CDR3 has 13 residues. Here the CDR3 DNA reads TGCGCCACCCGGAAAGCGGTCTCCTACGAGCAGTGCTTC. Translation gives CATRKAVSYEQCF.

The J gene is TRBJ2-3, the V gene TRBV7-9, with D maybe TRBD1 (5 bases). Germline V gene lookup returns CDR1 SEHNR and CDR2 FQNEAQ (reference sequence). There are 15 residues in the CDR3. Trimming pared 3 bases from V and 8 bases from J, leaving 18 bases between. The CDR3 is CASSFLDSSRGTQYF. DNA of the CDR3: TGTGCCAGCAGCTTCCTAGACAGTTCCCGAGGTACGCAGTATTTT. Looking up the rest from reference TRBV7-9 and TRBJ2-3 gives the full variable domain: DTGVSQNPRHKITKRGQNVTFRCDPISEHNRLYWYRQTLGQGPEFLTYFQNEAQLEKSRLLSDRFSAERPKGSFSTLEIQRTEQGDSAMYLCASSFLDSSRGTQYFGPGTRLTVL.

This clonotype was counted between two and nine times. The V call is TRBV6-2 or TRBV6-3, the J call TRBJ1-2, with unresolved D. Germline V CDR1 and CDR2: MNHEY, SVGEGT. The CDR3 sequence is 15 residues long. The V and J ends lost 0 bases and 4 bases respectively, with 12 bases between them. The CDR3 region has the DNA TGTGCCAGCAGTTACTCGAGGTCCTCATTCTATGGCTACACCTTC. Amino acids: CASSYSRSSFYGYTF.

To note about this clonotype: A much larger clone is a single base away; this may be a read error. V is TRBV7-9 and J is TRBJ2-1; D call uncertain. CDR1 is SEHNR, CDR2 FQNEAQ, per germline (reference sequence). The CDR3 is made up of 14 amino acids. Trimming took 2 bases from V and 1 from J, leaving 6 bases between them. In nucleotides, the CDR3 is TGTGCCAGCAGCTTAAGAGAATCCTACAATGAGCAGTTCTTC. Amino acids: CASSLRESYNEQFF.

There are many counts of this clonotype. This chain uses TRBV5-1 with TRBJ2-2; TRBD2 matches at 7 bases. Germline V gene sequence: CDR1 SGHRS, CDR2 YFSETQ. The CDR3 is 17 residues long. V was pared by 3 bases and J by 0 bases, with 8 bases of the junction left unmatched. The DNA of the CDR3 is TGCGCCAGCAGCTCCGAGCGGGGCCTCCCGAACACCGGGGAGCTGTTTTTT. The encoded protein is CASSSERGLPNTGELFF.

This clonotype was seen at least ten times. The gene calls are TRBV6-4 and TRBJ2-1, with no clear D. The CDR3 extends over 16 amino acids. Trimming pared 0 bases from V and 0 bases from J, leaving 9 bases between. Germline values: CDR1 MRHNA, CDR2 SNTAGT. The CDR3 bases are TGTGCCAGCAGTGACTCTTGGTCAAGCTCCTACAATGAGCAGTTCTTC. This encodes CASSDSWSSSYNEQFF.

This clonotype was seen at least ten times. The chain joins TRBV20-1 to TRBJ2-7, with 7 bases identical to TRBD2. Germline assignment: CDR1 DFQATT and CDR2 SNEGSKA (reference sequence). The CDR3 loop spans 13 amino acids. Unmatched junction bases numbered 10, after V lost 5 bases and J lost 6 bases. CDR3 DNA: TGCAGTGCTGGACTGGCGGGAGCCGGCGAGCAGTACTTC. Amino acid sequence: CSAGLAGAGEQYF.

This clonotype appeared many times. The CDR3 nucleotides read TGCAGTGCTAGACTCGGGACGGCTTCAATTTTTCCCCAGCATTTT. It is translated as CSARLGTASIFPQHF. This chain uses TRBV20-1 with TRBJ1-5; D perhaps matches TRBD1 (5 bases). The CDR3 has 15 residues. The germline V and J ends were trimmed by 2 bases and 10 bases, with 21 bases remaining between them. In germline, CDR1 is DFQATT, CDR2 SNEGSKA (reference sequence).

This clonotype occurred many times. The V gene is TRBV29-1, the J gene TRBJ2-5; 7 bases match TRBD2. Germline assignment: CDR1 SQVTM and CDR2 ANQGSEA. With 4 bases clipped from V and 5 bases from J, the junction kept 19 bases outside the gene matches. The CDR3 is made up of 17 amino acids. The CDR3 sequence: CSVVLLWGEGIGETQYF. CDR3 DNA sequence: TGCAGCGTTGTCCTGCTTTGGGGGGAGGGTATCGGGGAGACCCAGTACTTC.

The chain recombines TRBV6-2 or TRBV6-3 with TRBJ2-3, with D hard to call. Germline loops: CDR1 MNHEY, CDR2 SVGEGT. The V end lost 6 bases, the J end lost 11 bases, and 18 bases lay between the germline ends. The CDR3 runs to 13 residues. CDR3 in DNA: TGTGCCAGCAGCGGCCCTTCCAAGGTGGTGCAGTATTTT. Amino acids: CASSGPSKVVQYF.

In this sample, this clonotype turned up many times. The chain joins TRBV5-1 to TRBJ2-1; D possibly uses TRBD1 or TRBD2 (5 bases each). This CDR3 spans 14 amino acids. Germline CDR1 is SGHRS and CDR2 is YFSETQ. Trimming stripped 5 bases from V and 8 bases from J, with 17 bases between. The CDR3 DNA reads as TGCGCCAGCAGTTACGGGACCTCCCCGGATGAGCAGTTCTTC. This sequence encodes CASSYGTSPDEQFF.

Remarks on this clonotype: A junction boundary mismatches the germline segment, possibly from a read error. V is TRBV11-3 and J is TRBJ2-1, with D possibly matching TRBD2 (7 bases). The CDR3 covers 16 residues. The germline gives CDR1 SGHNT, CDR2 YENEEA. Written as DNA, the CDR3 is TGTGCCAGCAGCCCAAACGTCCGGGGGGCTGGCAATGAGCAGCTCTTC. This translates into CASSPNVRGAGNEQLF.

The rearrangement joins TRBV3-1 to TRBJ2-7; 9 positions agree with TRBD2. V dropped 4 bases and J dropped 0; count of bases not matched to a gene: 4. The CDR3 has 15 residues. Germline CDR1 and CDR2: LGHDT and YNNKEL (reference sequence). CDR3 nucleotides: TGTGCCAGCAGCCGGTATAGCGGGAGCTCCTACGAGCAGTACTTC. The encoded protein is CASSRYSGSSYEQYF.

This clonotype was recorded many times. This sequence joins TRBV12-3 or TRBV12-4 and TRBJ1-2; D remains ambiguous. This CDR3 comprises 15 residues. Trimming took 6 bases from V and 2 from J, leaving 16 bases between them. The CDR3 DNA is TGTGCCAGCAGAGCGCAAGGACGGTCAAACTATGGCTACACCTTC. The encoded protein is CASRAQGRSNYGYTF.

A few counts support this clonotype. The conserved phenylalanine or tryptophan is not found at the CDR3 terminus, so this likely reflects a read error. V usage is TRBV30 and J usage is TRBJ2-7; the match to TRBD2 covers 8 bases. CDR3 length equals 15 residues. V lost 2 bases to trimming and J lost 3 bases; unmatched junction nucleotides: 9. Looked up from germline, CDR1 is GTSNPN and CDR2 is SVGIG (reference sequence). CDR3 sequence (DNA): TGTGCCTGGAGTATCGCGGGAGGAGGGATCTACGAGCAGTACCTC. It specifies CAWSIAGGGIYEQYL.

As concerns this clonotype: This clone may be a read error of a much larger clone one base away. V gene TRBV7-2 combines with J gene TRBJ1-1; D is undetermined. The CDR3 contains 14 residues. The germline CDR1 and CDR2 sequences are SGHTA and FQGNSA. The CDR3: CASSLGHGFTEASF. CDR3 DNA sequence: TGTGCCAGCAGCTTAGGTCACGGATTCACTGAAGCTTCCTTT.